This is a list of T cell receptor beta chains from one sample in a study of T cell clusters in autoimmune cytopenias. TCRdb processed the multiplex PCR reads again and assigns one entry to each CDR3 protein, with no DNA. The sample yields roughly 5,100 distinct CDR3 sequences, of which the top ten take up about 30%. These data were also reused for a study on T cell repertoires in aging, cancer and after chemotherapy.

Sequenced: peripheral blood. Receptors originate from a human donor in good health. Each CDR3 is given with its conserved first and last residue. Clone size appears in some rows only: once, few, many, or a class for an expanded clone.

CDR3aa: CASIGQGSSGNTIYF; v_gene: TRBV19; j_gene: TRBJ1-3; abundance: medium-sized
CDR3aa: CASSVIGGGTDTQYF; v_gene: TRBV6-5; j_gene: TRBJ2-3; abundance: .
CDR3aa: CSAFNYLTGFLDGYTF; v_gene: TRBV20-1; j_gene: TRBJ1-2; abundance: .
CDR3aa: CASSSLAGGNEQFF; v_gene: TRBV7-3; j_gene: TRBJ2-1; abundance: .
CDR3aa: CSVATTGASYEQYF; v_gene: TRBV29-1; j_gene: TRBJ2-7; abundance: medium-sized
CDR3aa: CSVAGVQGASTDTQYF; v_gene: TRBV29-1; j_gene: TRBJ2-3; abundance: medium-sized
CDR3aa: CASSLGRQSRGYTF; v_gene: TRBV5-6; j_gene: TRBJ1-2; abundance: medium-sized
CDR3aa: CASSQGQSNQPQHF; v_gene: TRBV28; j_gene: TRBJ1-5; abundance: .
CDR3aa: CASSSPTAGNQPQHF; v_gene: TRBV5-5; j_gene: TRBJ1-5; abundance: .
CDR3aa: CASSIRGGTAGIYNEQFF; v_gene: TRBV19; j_gene: TRBJ2-1; abundance: .
CDR3aa: CASSIRGTSGTDTQYF; v_gene: TRBV19; j_gene: TRBJ2-3; abundance: medium-sized
CDR3aa: CASSPRGGNYGYTF; v_gene: TRBV12-3/TRBV12-4; j_gene: TRBJ1-2; abundance: medium-sized
CDR3aa: CASSSSGGGDTQYF; v_gene: TRBV5-1; j_gene: TRBJ2-3; abundance: .
CDR3aa: CARLDREDSPLHF; v_gene: TRBV21-1; j_gene: TRBJ1-6; abundance: .
CDR3aa: CASSFMTVGSIEQYF; v_gene: TRBV12-3/TRBV12-4; j_gene: TRBJ2-7; abundance: .
CDR3aa: CASSFRTGLDTEAFF; v_gene: TRBV5-1; j_gene: TRBJ1-1; abundance: .
CDR3aa: CASSVFGGSTDTQYF; v_gene: TRBV6-1; j_gene: TRBJ2-3; abundance: .
CDR3aa: CSARDVLRNNEQFF; v_gene: TRBV20-1; j_gene: TRBJ2-1; abundance: .
CDR3aa: CASSPIDLAKNIQYF; v_gene: TRBV27; j_gene: TRBJ2-4; abundance: .
CDR3aa: CASSLDGEEYGYTF; v_gene: TRBV5-4; j_gene: TRBJ1-2; abundance: medium-sized
CDR3aa: CAWSEGSYGYTF; v_gene: TRBV30; j_gene: TRBJ1-2; abundance: medium-sized
CDR3aa: CASSNRGSREKLFF; v_gene: TRBV7-6; j_gene: TRBJ1-4; abundance: medium-sized
CDR3aa: CSARSGSGYEQYF; v_gene: TRBV20-1; j_gene: TRBJ2-7; abundance: .
CDR3aa: CAWGTGGTGQPQHF; v_gene: TRBV30; j_gene: TRBJ1-5; abundance: medium-sized
CDR3aa: CAWSLQINQPQHF; v_gene: TRBV30; j_gene: TRBJ1-5; abundance: medium-sized
CDR3aa: CATSRGDRANSPLHF; v_gene: TRBV15; j_gene: TRBJ1-6; abundance: .
CDR3aa: CATSERKKGQGARWETQYF; v_gene: TRBV24-1; j_gene: TRBJ2-5; abundance: .